This T cell receptor (beta chain) was found in a study of T cells in Graves' hyperthyroidism and ophthalmopathy. Study results and caveats: The majority of expanded thyroid clonotypes above 0.001 also appeared in blood.

What was amplified from RNA transcripts were TCR beta CDR3 regions. HTBI primers were the set used in a first-round RT-PCR of the TCR CDR3. TCRdb fed the multiplex PCR reads into MiXCR, producing one record per CDR3 protein. The repertoire includes about 360,000 distinct CDR3 sequences, less than 15% of them detected once, and 9% to 9.5% sits in the top ten. This clonotype appeared many times. The antigen remains unidentified. The CDR3 is 15 amino acids. The trim removed 4 bases at V and 5 bases at J, leaving 9 bases unmatched. CDR1 LNHNV and CDR2 YYDKDF come from the germline V gene (reference sequence).

The material sequenced was blood. The chain uses TRBV15 and TRBJ2-7; TRBD1 agrees at 9 bases. The clonotype originates from a woman between 18 and 29 years old with Graves' hyperthyroidism. The CDR3 coding sequence is TGTGCCACCAGCACCGGGACAGGGAAGATCCACGAGCAGTACTTC. Translating gives CATSTGTGKIHEQYF.